Below are 29 T cell receptor beta chains sequenced from a single sample in a study of technical replicates of blood from a handful of donors. TCRdb's copy holds only in-frame clones and misses some; the assay was immunoSEQ multiplex PCR. The sample has more than 65,000 clones, 95% to 98% seen once. Sequencing used T cells isolated from PBMCs. These receptor sequences come from a human donor in good health.

The V and J genes are TRBV29-1 and TRBJ1-4, with a weak D call TRBD1 (5 bases). The germline V gene encodes CDR1 SQVTM and CDR2 ANQGSEA. V was clipped by 6 bases and J by 3 bases, with 11 bases between them. This CDR3 spans 13 amino acids. The CDR3, as DNA: TGCAGCGTCGGGGGGAGGCCTAATGAAAAACTGTTTTTT. Amino acids: CSVGGRPNEKLFF. The whole variable domain, remainder taken from reference TRBV29-1 and TRBJ1-4, is SAVISQKPSRDICQRGTSLTIQCQVDSQVTMMFWYRQQPGQSLTLIATANQGSEATYESGFVIDKFPISRPNLTFSTLTVSNMSPEDSSIYLCSVGGRPNEKLFFGSGTQLSVL.

This chain connects TRBV16 to TRBJ2-7; TRBD1 matches at 10 bases. The length of the CDR3 is 14 residues. J gave up 2 bases and V 3 bases, and 1 base lay outside the gene matches. Germline values: CDR1 KGHSY, CDR2 FQNENV. This chain's CDR3 is CASSHGTGAYEQYF. The DNA for the CDR3 is TGTGCCAGCAGCCACGGGACAGGGGCCTACGAGCAGTACTTC.

This clone was detected only a few times. The CDR3 region is CASSRGQGYGYTF. The DNA for the CDR3 is TGCGCCAGCAGCCGCGGACAGGGGTATGGCTACACCTTC. The V call is TRBV4-1, the J call TRBJ1-2, with 9 bases matching TRBD1. V shed 4 bases and J 5 bases; nucleotides not matched to a gene: 2. Germline V lookup: CDR1 MGHRA, CDR2 YSYEKL. The CDR3 has 13 residues.

V is TRBV10-2 and J is TRBJ2-1, with a tentative D call TRBD2 (6 bases). CDR1 and CDR2 (germline): WSHSY, SAAADI. The CDR3 is made up of 15 amino acids. V was clipped by 6 bases and J by 1 base, with 13 bases between them. The CDR3 DNA is TGCGCCAGCAGCCCATTTCTAGCGTCCTACAATGAGCAGTTCTTC. It yields the protein CASSPFLASYNEQFF.

CDR3 protein: CASSLGSSRYEQYF. The CDR3 DNA sequence: TGTGCCAGCAGCTTGGGCTCGTCGCGGTACGAGCAGTACTTC. The chain uses TRBV5-5 and TRBJ2-7; D gene unclear. The CDR3 extends over 14 amino acids. V was cut by 0 bases and J by 4 bases, with 11 bases left in between. CDR1 is SGHKS and CDR2 is YYEKEE in the germline V gene (reference sequence). The full variable domain, its missing parts supplied by reference TRBV5-5 and TRBJ2-7, is DAGVTQSPTHLIKTRGQQVTLRCSPISGHKSVSWYQQVLGQGPQFIFQYYEKEERGRGNFPDRFSARQFPNYSSELNVNALLLGDSALYLCASSLGSSRYEQYFGPGTRLTVT.

V is TRBV7-2 and J is TRBJ2-1; the match to TRBD1 covers 9 bases. Germline V gives CDR1 SGHTA, CDR2 FQGNSA. This CDR3 spans 15 amino acids. Trimming took 3 bases from V and 6 from J; bases not matched to a gene: 6. In nucleotides, the CDR3 is TGTGCCAGCAGCTTTTGGGACAGGGTTAGCAATGAGCAGTTCTTC. This codes for CASSFWDRVSNEQFF.

This chain joins TRBV6-4 and TRBJ2-1, with 12 bases aligning to TRBD1. CDR1 and CDR2 from the germline V gene are MRHNA and SNTAGT. The CDR3 has 15 residues. V trimming: 2 bases; J trimming: 6 bases; junction bases outside the gene matches: 2. The CDR3 region has the DNA TGTGCCAGCAGTGACGGGACAGGGGGCGTCAATGAGCAGTTCTTC. It encodes CASSDGTGGVNEQFF.

The CDR3 DNA reads as TGTGCCAGCAGGATACATCCCCTTGGTTCACCCCTCCACTTT. This gives the protein CASRIHPLGSPLHF. This chain connects TRBV6-1 to TRBJ1-6; no clear D. This CDR3 has 14 amino acids. The germline CDR1 and CDR2 sequences are MNHNS and SASEGT. V lost 6 bases, J lost 9 bases, and 15 bases lay in between.

The gene calls are TRBV6-1 and TRBJ2-7; no definite D call. Trimming cost V 2 bases and J 2 bases, with 4 bases left between them. The CDR3 sequence is 12 residues long. From germline, CDR1 is MNHNS and CDR2 SASEGT. CDR3 nucleotide sequence: TGTGCCAGCAGTGAAACTGCCTACGAGCAGTACTTC. It yields the protein CASSETAYEQYF.

V and J are TRBV6-1 and TRBJ2-1, with D uncertain. The length of the CDR3 is 11 residues. Germline V CDR1 and CDR2: MNHNS, SASEGT. The V end was cut by 1 base, the J end by 13 bases, with 8 bases between. The CDR3 region is CASSEDSLQFF. CDR3 nucleotide sequence: TGTGCCAGCAGTGAAGACAGTCTACAGTTCTTC.

The genes are TRBV6-6 and TRBJ1-1; no clear D. CDR3 length: 13 amino acids. Trimming took 6 bases from V and 2 from J, leaving 10 bases between them. The germline CDR1 and CDR2 sequences are MNHNY and SVGAGI (reference sequence). For the CDR3, the DNA is TGTGCCAGCAGGCCACAAGTAAACACTGAAGCTTTCTTT. Residues: CASRPQVNTEAFF.

The chain recombines TRBV14 with TRBJ2-5; a weak D match, TRBD2 (6 bases). This CDR3 has 13 residues. V was pared by 4 bases and J by 4 bases, with 10 bases between. Per the germline V gene, CDR1 is SGHDN and CDR2 is FVKESK. CDR3 in amino acids: CASSLGGAETQYF. The CDR3 DNA follows: TGTGCCAGCAGCCTGGGCGGGGCAGAGACCCAGTACTTC.

The gene calls are TRBV28 and TRBJ1-4, with D perhaps TRBD1 (5 bases). V was trimmed by 5 bases and J by 12 bases, leaving 13 bases between them. Per germline, CDR1 MDHEN and CDR2 SYDVKM. The CDR3 spans 12 residues. The CDR3 sequence: CASSGAGLELFF. The CDR3 bases are TGTGCCAGCAGTGGGGCCGGGCTGGAACTGTTTTTT.

The chain couples TRBV29-1 to TRBJ2-3; maybe TRBD2 (5 bases). V lost 8 bases to trimming and J lost 2 bases, with 14 bases between them. Germline CDR1 is SQVTM and CDR2 is ANQGSEA. The CDR3 has 13 amino acids. The CDR3 coding sequence is TGCAGCATGAGGGCATACCTCACAGATACGCAGTATTTT. It specifies CSMRAYLTDTQYF.

The chain carries TRBV6-1 and TRBJ1-1; D unclear. Trimming stripped 5 bases from V and 10 bases from J, with 17 bases between. Germline-derived CDR1 and CDR2 are MNHNS and SASEGT. The CDR3 covers 13 residues. The CDR3 sequence is CASSLNEIGIAFF. In nucleotides, the CDR3 is TGTGCCAGCAGTTTGAACGAGATCGGGATAGCTTTCTTT.

To note about this clone: A junction end diverges from the germline sequence, so it may reflect a read error. The V and J genes are TRBV2 and TRBJ1-5; maybe TRBD1 (5 bases). The CDR3 spans 13 residues. The V gene's germline CDR1 is SNHLY and CDR2 FYNNEI. In DNA, the CDR3 is TGTGCCAGCAGGGAAGACAGAAATCAGCCCCAGCATTTT. The encoded protein is CASREDRNQPQHF.

The chain carries TRBV6-5 and TRBJ2-1, with TRBD1 as a possible D gene (5 bases). V was cut by 6 bases and J by 4 bases, with 19 bases left in between. Germline CDR1 is MNHEY and CDR2 is SVGAGI. CDR3 length equals 16 residues. DNA for the CDR3: TGTGCCAGCAGCTACGACTGGGGCTCGAGATACAATGAGCAGTTCTTC. Encoded protein: CASSYDWGSRYNEQFF.

The chain carries TRBV5-6 and TRBJ2-7, with 12 bases matching TRBD2. The CDR3 length is 18 residues. Trimming took 0 bases from V and 5 from J; bases not matched to a gene: 12. Germline V CDR1 and CDR2: SGHDT, YYEEEE. CDR3 DNA sequence: TGTGCCAGCAGCTTGGGGGCTAGCGGGAGGGCCTTATACCACGAGCAGTACTTC. Amino acid sequence: CASSLGASGRALYHEQYF.

The chain is built from TRBV10-1 and TRBJ2-1; TRBD2 matches 10 bases. V dropped 4 bases and J dropped 5; count of bases not matched to a gene: 8. The CDR3 spans 16 residues. The germline V gene encodes CDR1 WNHNN and CDR2 SYGVQD (reference sequence). CDR3 bases: TGCGCCAGCAGTGGATCTACTAGCGGGGACCACAATGAGCAGTTCTTC. It encodes CASSGSTSGDHNEQFF.

The rearrangement uses TRBV6-5 and TRBJ1-3; a weak D match, TRBD1 (6 bases). The CDR3 is 14 amino acids. Trimming pared 6 bases from V and 2 bases from J, leaving 11 bases between. CDR1 is MNHEY, CDR2 SVGAGI, per germline. In DNA, the CDR3 is TGTGCCAGCAGAACAGGGACCCCTGGAAACACCATATATTTT. Its translation is CASRTGTPGNTIYF.

The genes are TRBV4-1 and TRBJ2-1, with 8 bases lining up with TRBD2. V shed 4 bases, J shed 6 bases, and the junction held 2 bases outside the gene matches. The CDR3 is made up of 13 amino acids. Germline V gene lookup returns CDR1 MGHRA and CDR2 YSYEKL. The CDR3 protein is CASSPGTSNEQFF. The CDR3 DNA reads TGCGCCAGCAGCCCGGGGACTAGCAATGAGCAGTTCTTC.

DNA of the CDR3: TGTGCCAGTAGTACCTTCCATCAGGGGTCCGAGCAGTACTTC. It yields the protein CASSTFHQGSEQYF. V is TRBV19 and J is TRBJ2-7, with D tentatively TRBD1 (6 bases). The CDR3 has 14 residues. The germline V gene has CDR1 LNHDA and CDR2 SQIVND (reference sequence). Deletions cut 4 bases from V and 6 bases from J, with 16 bases between.

The gene calls are TRBV7-9 and TRBJ2-3; no reliable D call. Germline CDR1 is SEHNR and CDR2 is FQNEAQ (reference sequence). Trimming took 5 bases from V and 2 from J, leaving 11 bases between them. The CDR3 runs to 14 residues. CDR3 nucleotide sequence: TGTGCCAGCAGCCCCGACTTTTCCACAGATACGCAGTATTTT. Protein sequence: CASSPDFSTDTQYF.

There are a few counts of this clone. The chain is built from TRBV28 and TRBJ2-1, with TRBD2 as a possible D gene (5 bases). Germline lookup yields CDR1 MDHEN and CDR2 SYDVKM. This CDR3 has 18 residues. V was pared by 3 bases and J by 8 bases, with 26 bases between. The CDR3 loop reads CASSFPLTLGHSVHEQFF. In DNA form, the CDR3 reads TGTGCCAGCAGTTTTCCCCTCACTTTGGGCCATAGCGTCCATGAGCAGTTCTTC.

This chain joins TRBV7-9 and TRBJ2-1; TRBD1 matches at 10 bases. The trim removed 6 bases at V and 5 bases at J, leaving 10 bases unmatched. Germline CDR1 reads SEHNR; CDR2 reads FQNEAQ (reference sequence). This CDR3 is built from 16 residues. CDR3 DNA sequence: TGTGCCAGCAGGTCTTCCGGGACAGGGGTAAACAATGAGCAGTTCTTC. It is translated as CASRSSGTGVNNEQFF.

V usage is TRBV5-4 and J usage is TRBJ1-6; D not resolved. V shed 9 bases and J shed 5 bases, with 15 bases lying between them. CDR3 length: 14 amino acids. The germline V gene has CDR1 SGHNT and CDR2 YYREEE (reference sequence). The CDR3, as DNA: TGTGCCATCTCCTCCGCAGAGGATAATTCACCCCTCCACTTT. It translates to CAISSAEDNSPLHF.

This rearrangement joins TRBV5-4 to TRBJ2-1; D call uncertain. The V gene's germline CDR1 is SGHNT and CDR2 YYREEE (reference sequence). This CDR3 is 13 amino acids long. V shed 4 bases and J shed 2 bases, with 7 bases lying between them. As DNA, the CDR3 is TGTGCCAGCAGCCCTGAGGCCTACAATGAGCAGTTCTTC. The encoded protein is CASSPEAYNEQFF.

The chain links TRBV7-9 to TRBJ1-2, with D unresolved. The CDR3 is 15 residues long. Germline CDR1 and CDR2: SEHNR and FQNEAQ (reference sequence). V was pared by 2 bases and J by 4 bases, with 14 bases between. CDR3 region: CASSLSGGLRYGYTF. Written as DNA, the CDR3 is TGTGCCAGCAGCTTATCAGGAGGGCTCCGCTATGGCTACACCTTC.

The rearrangement uses TRBV30 and TRBJ2-5; 10 bases are shared with TRBD2. The CDR3 runs 14 residues. Germline trimming cut 3 bases from V and 7 bases from J; bases unmatched to any gene: 8. The germline CDR1 and CDR2 sequences are GTSNPN and SVGIG (reference sequence). CDR3 sequence: CAWRSAGGLWTQYF. In nucleotides, the CDR3 is TGTGCCTGGAGATCAGCGGGGGGGCTGTGGACCCAGTACTTC.